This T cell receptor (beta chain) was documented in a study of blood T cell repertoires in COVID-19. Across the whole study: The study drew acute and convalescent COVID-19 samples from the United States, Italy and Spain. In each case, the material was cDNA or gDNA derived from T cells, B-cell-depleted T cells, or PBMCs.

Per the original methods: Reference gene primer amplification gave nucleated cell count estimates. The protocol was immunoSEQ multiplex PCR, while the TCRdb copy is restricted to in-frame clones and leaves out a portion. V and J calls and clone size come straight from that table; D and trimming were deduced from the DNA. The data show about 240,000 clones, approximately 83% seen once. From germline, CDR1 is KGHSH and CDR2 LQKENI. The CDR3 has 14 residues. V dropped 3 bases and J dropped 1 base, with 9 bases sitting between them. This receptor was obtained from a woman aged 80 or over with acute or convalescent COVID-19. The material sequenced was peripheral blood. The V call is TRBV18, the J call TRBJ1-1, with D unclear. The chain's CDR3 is CASSPTLGNTEAFF. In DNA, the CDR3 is TGTGCCAGCTCACCGACTCTGGGGAACACTGAAGCTTTCTTT.